This TCR beta chain was sequenced during a study of Tregs in tolerant kidney transplant recipients. Mixed chimerism was transient after nonmyeloablative marrow transplants from related graft donors. Thawed PBMCs were FACS-sorted into unstimulated CD4+CD25+CD127- regulatory T cells, CD4+CD25- non-regulatory cells, CD4 and CD8 cells. Study-level findings and limits: For some patients, primers changed over time, blocking nucleotide-level comparison. This study did not directly address biological reproducibility. Findings come from small patient numbers and require larger validation.

The V and J ends lost 7 bases and 1 base respectively, with 9 bases between them. The CDR3 contains 13 residues. The germline gives CDR1 LNHDA, CDR2 SQIVND (reference sequence). Profiled with immunoSEQ multiplex PCR; TCRdb holds only in-frame clones, not every one. The table shows under 90,000 clones, with roughly 91% occurring only once. In this sample, this clone turned up once. Its target is unknown. The sequence was obtained from a human patient who received a combined kidney and bone marrow transplant. Some T cells may be transferred from the graft donor. The starting material was CD4+ T cells from blood (PBMCs), obtained 24 months after the transplant. The rearrangement uses TRBV19 and TRBJ2-3; TRBD1 is a possible D gene (6 bases). CDR3: CASTAGGTDTQYF. CDR3 sequence (DNA): TGTGCCAGTACGGCAGGGGGCACAGATACGCAGTATTTT.